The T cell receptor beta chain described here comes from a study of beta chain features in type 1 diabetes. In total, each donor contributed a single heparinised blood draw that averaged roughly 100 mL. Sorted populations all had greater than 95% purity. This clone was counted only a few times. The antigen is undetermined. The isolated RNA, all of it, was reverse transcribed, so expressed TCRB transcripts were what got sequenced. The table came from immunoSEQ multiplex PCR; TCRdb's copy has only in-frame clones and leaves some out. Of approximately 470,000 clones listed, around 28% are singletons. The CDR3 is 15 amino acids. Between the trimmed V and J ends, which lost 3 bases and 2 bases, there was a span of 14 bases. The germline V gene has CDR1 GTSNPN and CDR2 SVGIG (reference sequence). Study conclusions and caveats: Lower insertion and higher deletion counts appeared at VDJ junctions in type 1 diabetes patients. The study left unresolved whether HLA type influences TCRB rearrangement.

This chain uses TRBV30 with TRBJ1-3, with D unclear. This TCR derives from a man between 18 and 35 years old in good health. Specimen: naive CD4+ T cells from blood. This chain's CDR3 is CAWSLRIGTGNTIYF. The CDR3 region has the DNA TGTGCCTGGAGCTTGCGGATAGGGACTGGAAACACCATATATTTT.